A selection of T cell receptor beta chains follows, all from one sample in a study of spatial heterogeneity in lung cancer. Each CDR3 protein gets one entry after TCRdb re-called the 5' RACE reads with MiXCR. The table has tens of thousands of distinct CDR3 sequences, approximately 5.2% seen once. Sequences were derived from PBMCs, sampled at surgery. These receptors all stem from a female donor with early-stage non-small cell lung cancer. The conserved cysteine and the conserved F or W are not part of the CDR3 here. A D gene is named only where the DNA matches it firmly.

J	V	D	CDR3
TRBJ1-6	TRBV5-1	-	ASSLGAQGNNSPLH
TRBJ2-6	TRBV20-1	-	SARARVAGANVLT
TRBJ2-2	TRBV12-5	TRBD1	ASGPTGTADPYNTGELF
TRBJ1-1	TRBV29-1	-	SASQGFVAEAF
TRBJ2-3	TRBV7-9	TRBD2	ASAGGSTDTQY
TRBJ2-5	TRBV4-1	-	ASSQAGVQETQY
TRBJ2-4	TRBV20-1	-	SASGSSAKNIQY
TRBJ2-2	TRBV27	TRBD2	ASSPRTSGTGELF
TRBJ2-2	TRBV28	-	GTQGYTGELF
TRBJ1-2	TRBV5-1	-	ASKAFLGRNYGYT
TRBJ1-2	TRBV6-5	-	ASSPGIGGYT
TRBJ2-7	TRBV18	-	ASSPYPGLLEQY
TRBJ2-1	TRBV5-1	TRBD1	ASSLATGVINEQF
TRBJ2-3	TRBV24-1	-	ATSDFASTDTQY
TRBJ2-2	TRBV9	-	ASSVGRTSNTGELF
TRBJ2-7	TRBV5-1	TRBD1	ASSFSGQAYEQY
TRBJ2-4	TRBV6-5	TRBD2	ASSKAGTAKNIQY
TRBJ2-1	TRBV7-9	TRBD2	ASSPMGASGRLSYNEQF
TRBJ2-3	TRBV7-9	-	ASSPSGVSTDTQY
TRBJ2-5	TRBV20-1	TRBD2	SARDWLASGRPVETQY
TRBJ1-1	TRBV7-2	-	ASSLGSRIRAF
TRBJ2-7	TRBV28	TRBD1	ASSPGQIYEQY
TRBJ2-3	TRBV4-3	TRBD2	ASSQEIASGRDTQY
TRBJ1-2	TRBV13	-	ASSSSEAYGYT
TRBJ2-7	TRBV20-1	-	SARDGGISYEQY
TRBJ2-7	TRBV6-2/TRBV6-3	-	ASSYVTGNYEQY
TRBJ2-5	TRBV10-3	TRBD1	AISTDRDGETQY
TRBJ2-1	TRBV19	-	ASSFRAGSSYNEQF
TRBJ1-1	TRBV4-2	-	ASSQETRGTEAF
TRBJ2-3	TRBV11-2	TRBD2	ASSLGLAGGYTDTQY